These 18 T cell receptor beta chains came from one sample sequenced in a study of blood T cells in healthy people across ages. A second PCR of 7 to 11 cycles used a sample-barcoded 5' primer and a J-beta primer mix. TCRdb used MiXCR to reprocess the 5' RACE reads, holding one entry per CDR3 protein. The table has 550,000 to 750,000 distinct CDR3 sequences, roughly 21% seen once. Specimen: blood. Every receptor here comes from a man between 65 and 85 years old in good health.

The table lists this clonotype with a few counts. The genes are TRBV12-3 or TRBV12-4 and TRBJ2-7; 10 positions agree with TRBD2. The CDR3 contains 15 residues. V shed 6 bases, J shed 5 bases, and the junction held 10 bases outside the gene matches. CDR3 DNA: TGTGCCAGCAGCGACCAGGGACTAGCGCGCGACGAGCAGTACTTC. This translates into CASSDQGLARDEQYF.

J is TRBJ2-1 and V is TRBV11-3; D possibly uses TRBD1 or TRBD2 (5 bases each). The length of the CDR3 is 15 residues. The V and J ends lost 1 base and 5 bases respectively, with 12 bases between them. Germline values: CDR1 SGHNT, CDR2 YENEEA. DNA for the CDR3: TGTGCCAGCAGCTTAGGGCAGGGAGAAGACAATGAGCAGTTCTTC. It yields the protein CASSLGQGEDNEQFF. Variable domain in full (rest from reference TRBV11-3 and TRBJ2-1): EAGVVQSPRYKIIEKKQPVAFWCNPISGHNTLYWYLQNLGQGPELLIRYENEEAVDDSQLPKDRFSAERLKGVDSTLKIQPAELGDSAVYLCASSLGQGEDNEQFFGPGTRLTVL.

This clonotype showed up many times. The chain employs TRBV20-1 and TRBJ2-7; TRBD1 aligns across 8 bases. Per germline, CDR1 DFQATT and CDR2 SNEGSKA (reference sequence). The CDR3 length is 13 residues. V was pared by 4 bases and J by 2 bases, with 4 bases of the junction left unmatched. Here the CDR3 reads CSATNRGAYEQYF. CDR3 sequence (DNA): TGCAGTGCTACAAACAGGGGGGCCTACGAGCAGTACTTC.

This chain connects TRBV4-1 to TRBJ1-2; D gene ambiguous. CDR1 is MGHRA and CDR2 is YSYEKL in the germline V gene. The V end was cut by 2 bases, the J end by 4 bases, with 14 bases between. The CDR3 runs to 15 residues. CDR3 coding DNA: TGCGCCAGCAGCCAACTCGAAGATTCAGGCTATGGCTACACCTTC. Translated: CASSQLEDSGYGYTF.

This clonotype was counted between two and nine times. Because the CDR3 is missing its conserved closing phenylalanine or tryptophan, this is likely a read error. The CDR3 here is CASSLGQGGYEQYI. The CDR3 DNA sequence: TGTGCCAGCAGCTTAGGGCAGGGGGGCTACGAGCAGTACATC. The chain uses TRBV7-2 and TRBJ2-7; possible D gene TRBD1, 7 bases. Deletions cut 1 base from V and 3 bases from J, with 10 bases between. Germline V lookup: CDR1 SGHTA, CDR2 FQGNSA. The CDR3 is 14 residues long.

This clonotype was seen more than once but under ten times. This sequence joins TRBV5-1 and TRBJ2-7; D gene uncertain. Germline values: CDR1 SGHRS, CDR2 YFSETQ. This CDR3 region has 14 residues. V was shortened by 1 base and J by 0 bases, with 8 bases between the two germline ends. The CDR3 region is CASSLLPTSYEQYF. CDR3 in DNA: TGCGCCAGCAGCTTGTTACCGACCTCCTACGAGCAGTACTTC.

This clonotype was detected only a few times. The rearrangement joins TRBV9 to TRBJ2-5, with 13 bases aligning to TRBD2. The CDR3 has 16 residues. The V gene's germline CDR1 is SGDLS and CDR2 YYNGEE. V dropped 4 bases and J dropped 5; count of bases not matched to a gene: 8. The DNA of the CDR3 is TGTGCCAGCAGCCCAGGACTAGCGGGAGTATGGGAGACCCAGTACTTC. This sequence encodes CASSPGLAGVWETQYF.

The chain carries TRBV5-1 and TRBJ2-3; D is perhaps TRBD2 (6 bases). Looked up from germline, CDR1 is SGHRS and CDR2 is YFSETQ. Trimming cost V 0 bases and J 2 bases, with 13 bases left between them. CDR3 size: 16 residues. This CDR3 is CASSLGPAGLTDTQYF. In DNA, the CDR3 is TGCGCCAGCAGCTTGGGTCCAGCGGGCCTCACAGATACGCAGTATTTT.

This clonotype turned up a few times. The V and J genes are TRBV3-1 and TRBJ2-1; the match to TRBD2 covers 14 bases. The CDR3 has 17 amino acids. CDR1 LGHDT and CDR2 YNNKEL come from the germline V gene (reference sequence). Trimming cost V 2 bases and J 7 bases; bases outside gene matches: 7. The CDR3 spells CASSQPLTSGRGNEQFF. As DNA, the CDR3 is TGTGCCAGCAGCCAACCCCTGACTAGCGGGAGGGGAAATGAGCAGTTCTTC.

This rearrangement joins TRBV20-1 to TRBJ2-1; D is perhaps TRBD2 (5 bases). The CDR3 consists of 11 residues. With 8 bases removed from V and 3 bases from J, the gap between germline ends came to 8 bases. CDR1 DFQATT and CDR2 SNEGSKA come from the germline V gene (reference sequence). Here the CDR3 reads CSWTRYNEQFF. DNA for the CDR3: TGCAGTTGGACTCGCTACAATGAGCAGTTCTTC.

V gene TRBV20-1 combines with J gene TRBJ2-7; D might be TRBD1 or TRBD2, each matching 5 bases. Trimming took off 6 bases at V and 6 bases at J, with 18 bases between the two ends. This CDR3 spans 13 amino acids. Per germline, CDR1 DFQATT and CDR2 SNEGSKA (reference sequence). CDR3 sequence (DNA): TGCAGTGCAAGGGACCCATTGAGCCTCGAGCAGTACTTC. Its protein is CSARDPLSLEQYF.

This clonotype turned up a few times. The V call is TRBV28, the J call TRBJ2-5; 7 nucleotides align to TRBD2. The assigned J gene may be wrong: the sequence end matches TRBJ2-1 better. The CDR3 is 14 amino acids. Germline values: CDR1 MDHEN, CDR2 SYDVKM. CDR3 nucleotide sequence: TGTGCCAGCAGTTACCCTGGGAGGGCAAATGAGCAGTTCTTC. Translated: CASSYPGRANEQFF.

This clonotype was found a few times. The genes are TRBV2 and TRBJ2-5, with 7 bases fitting TRBD2. Gene TRBJ2-1 matches the end of the DNA better, so the J call may be wrong. The CDR3 extends over 15 amino acids. Germline lookup yields CDR1 SNHLY and CDR2 FYNNEI. Written as DNA, the CDR3 is TGTGCCAGCAGTGAACGGACTAGTTCCGTGAATGAGCAGTTCTTC. Amino acid sequence: CASSERTSSVNEQFF.

The rearrangement joins TRBV29-1 to TRBJ1-2; 10 bases fit TRBD1. The trim removed 6 bases at V and 5 bases at J, leaving 6 bases unmatched. CDR1 and CDR2 from the germline V gene are SQVTM and ANQGSEA. This CDR3 has 13 amino acids. Here the CDR3 DNA reads TGCAGCGTCGCCCGGGACAGGGGTTATGGCTACACCTTC. Its translation: CSVARDRGYGYTF.

This clonotype was seen many times. The CDR3 coding sequence is TGTGCCAGCAGTCAATCCGGGACAGGGGAAAATTCACCCCTCCACTTT. This sequence encodes CASSQSGTGENSPLHF. This chain links TRBV28 with TRBJ1-6, with 10 bases aligning to TRBD1. Germline V gives CDR1 MDHEN, CDR2 SYDVKM. The CDR3 runs to 16 residues. J gave up 7 bases and V 5 bases, and 8 bases lay outside the gene matches.

The table lists this clonotype with many counts. The chain employs TRBV6-2 or TRBV6-3 and TRBJ2-5; the D is unclear. Per the germline V gene, CDR1 is MNHEY and CDR2 is SVGEGT. This CDR3 is built from 11 residues. V was clipped by 5 bases and J by 7 bases, with 8 bases between them. This CDR3 is CASSNLGTQYF. The CDR3 region has the DNA TGTGCCAGCAGTAACCTGGGGACCCAGTACTTC.

This clonotype occurred a few times. The chain combines TRBV5-1 with TRBJ1-6; 8 positions match TRBD1. Trimming took 5 bases from V and 15 from J; bases not matched to a gene: 7. The CDR3 runs 12 residues. Germline V gene data show CDR1 as SGHRS and CDR2 as YFSETQ. CDR3 region: CASSFSGQGLHF. CDR3 nucleotides: TGCGCCAGCAGTTTCTCTGGACAGGGCCTCCACTTT.

This clonotype was counted a few times. The J gene is TRBJ2-5, the V gene TRBV9, with 10 bases aligning to TRBD1. The closer fit of TRBJ2-7 to the DNA end suggests the J call may be wrong. The length of the CDR3 is 15 residues. Germline CDR1 and CDR2: SGDLS and YYNGEE. The CDR3 DNA sequence: TGTGCCAGCAGCGAGGGACAGGGGACCCTACTCGAGCAGTACTTC. Translating gives CASSEGQGTLLEQYF.